The entry below describes one T cell receptor (beta chain). Mismatch with germline at one junction end may stem from a read error. A primer matching the constant region was used to make TCR beta cDNA from around 460 ng of total RNA. A slightly modified ARM-PCR protocol with three nested multiplex PCR rounds produced these TCR beta libraries. The opening two PCR rounds, 10 cycles each, paired TRBV1-TRBV30 forward primers with a C-beta reverse primer. TCRdb independently ran MiXCR on the multiplex PCR reads; one entry per CDR3 protein. The table shows nearly 200,000 distinct CDR3 sequences, with approximately 65% occurring only once. This sample was included in a study of tumor-infiltrating lymphocytes in primary liver carcinoma. Across the study: Surgical resection treated primary liver carcinoma in the patients.

In addition to blood RNA drawn from unsorted whole blood, germline DNA was extracted. The study enrolled treatment-naive patients with chronic HBV infection. Germline CDR1 reads LGHNA; CDR2 reads YNFKEQ. The CDR3 totals 14 residues. This TCR derives from a woman aged 55-69 years with primary liver carcinoma and hepatitis B virus infection. The chain couples TRBV4-2 to TRBJ2-3; D gene unclear. The sample comprised peripheral blood. Here the CDR3 DNA reads TGTGTCAGCAGCCAAGTCGGCTGCACAGATACGCAGTATTTT. The encoded protein is CVSSQVGCTDTQYF.